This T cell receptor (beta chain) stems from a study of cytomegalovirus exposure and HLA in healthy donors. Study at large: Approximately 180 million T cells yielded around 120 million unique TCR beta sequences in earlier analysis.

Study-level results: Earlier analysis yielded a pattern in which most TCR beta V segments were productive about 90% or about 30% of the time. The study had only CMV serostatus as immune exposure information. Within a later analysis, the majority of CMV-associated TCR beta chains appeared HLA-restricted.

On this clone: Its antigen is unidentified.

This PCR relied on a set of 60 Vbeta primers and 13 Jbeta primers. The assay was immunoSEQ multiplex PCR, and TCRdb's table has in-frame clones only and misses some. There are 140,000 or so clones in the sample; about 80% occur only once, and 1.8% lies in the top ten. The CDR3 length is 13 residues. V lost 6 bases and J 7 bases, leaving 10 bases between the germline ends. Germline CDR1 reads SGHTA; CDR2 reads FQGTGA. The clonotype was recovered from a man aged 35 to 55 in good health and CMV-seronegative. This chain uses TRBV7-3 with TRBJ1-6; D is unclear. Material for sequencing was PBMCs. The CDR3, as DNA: TGTGCCAGCAGTCCGCGCCAAAATTCACCCCTCCACTTT. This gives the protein CASSPRQNSPLHF.